Presented here are 20 T cell receptor beta chains from one specimen sequenced in a study of early T cells in non-severe SARS-CoV-2 infection. TCRdb re-analysed the 5' RACE reads in MiXCR, keeping a single row per CDR3 protein. Seen here are under 85,000 distinct CDR3 sequences, approximately 10% observed once, and the top ten hold under 7%. This material consisted of whole blood, taken at baseline. Receptors originate from an adult who was a healthcare worker with PCR-confirmed SARS-CoV-2 infection or an uninfected control (not recorded which).

The chain carries TRBV11-2 and TRBJ2-3; no reliable D call. The V gene's germline CDR1 is SGHAT and CDR2 FQNNGV. Trimming cost V 1 base and J 1 base, with 12 bases left between them. The CDR3 consists of 16 residues. The CDR3 DNA is TGTGCCAGCAGCTTAGCCCCGAATGTAGGCACAGATACGCAGTATTTT. Protein sequence: CASSLAPNVGTDTQYF. The full variable domain, in which reference TRBV11-2 and TRBJ2-3 provide the parts outside the CDR3, is EAGVAQSPRYKIIEKRQSVAFWCNPISGHATLYWYQQILGQGPKLLIQFQNNGVVDDSQLPKDRFSAERLKGVDSTLKIQPAKLEDSAVYLCASSLAPNVGTDTQYFGPGTRLTVL.

J is TRBJ2-7 and V is TRBV13, with 10 bases matching TRBD1. The junction had 11 bases not matched to a gene; V was cut back by 1 base and J by 5 bases. Germline CDR1 PRHDT, CDR2 FYEKMQ (reference sequence). The CDR3 is made up of 17 amino acids. The CDR3 reads CASSLERRDRGFHEQYF. The CDR3 DNA reads as TGTGCCAGCAGCTTAGAGCGTCGGGACAGGGGTTTCCACGAGCAGTACTTC.

The chain is built from TRBV7-9 and TRBJ1-4; D is unresolved. The CDR3 has 15 amino acids. Germline assignment: CDR1 SEHNR and CDR2 FQNEAQ (reference sequence). V was pared by 2 bases and J by 2 bases, with 9 bases between. In nucleotides, the CDR3 is TGTGCCAGCAGCTTAAGCGGTTCTACTAATGAAAAACTGTTTTTT. Translation gives CASSLSGSTNEKLFF.

This clonotype was detected many times. The chain employs TRBV21-1 and TRBJ2-7; the table's D call TRBD2 went unverified against the DNA. TRBV21-1 is listed as a pseudogene. The CDR3 has 18 residues. The CDR3 DNA sequence: TGTGCCAGCAGTCTTCCGGGACTAGCGGGAGGGCCCCTCTACGAGCAGTACTTC. It translates to CASSLPGLAGGPLYEQYF.

The chain uses TRBV7-9 and TRBJ1-2, with 10 positions matching TRBD1. The ends lost 7 bases at V and 3 bases at J; junction bases unmatched: 14. The CDR3 sequence is 17 residues long. Germline values: CDR1 SEHNR, CDR2 FQNEAQ (reference sequence). The CDR3 DNA reads as TGTGCCAGCACCCACGACCAGCCGGGACAGGGGTACTATGGCTACACCTTC. This translates into CASTHDQPGQGYYGYTF.

This chain connects TRBV27 to TRBJ2-1; TRBD1 might be the D (5 bases). V lost 1 base to trimming and J lost 0 bases, with 19 bases between them. The CDR3 has 19 amino acids. Germline CDR1 is MNHEY and CDR2 is SMNVEV (reference sequence). The CDR3 nucleotides read TGTGCCAGCAGTTTATTTGGCGACAGTTTTATGAGCTCCTACAATGAGCAGTTCTTC. Translated: CASSLFGDSFMSSYNEQFF.

With regard to this clonotype: At one end the junction does not follow the germline gene, possibly because of a read error. J is TRBJ1-1 and V is TRBV7-2; D remains unclear. The CDR3 has 13 residues. Germline CDR1 reads SGHTA; CDR2 reads FQGNSA. The CDR3 sequence: CASSLVLVTEVFF. CDR3 DNA: TGTGCCAGCAGCTTAGTCCTGGTTACTGAAGTTTTCTTT.

J is TRBJ2-7 and V is TRBV7-9; 8 positions match TRBD2. This CDR3 region has 15 residues. The V segment lost 5 bases and the J segment 2 bases; nucleotides outside the gene matches: 8. CDR1 SEHNR and CDR2 FQNEAQ come from the germline V gene (reference sequence). DNA of the CDR3: TGTGCCAGCAGCGCGGGGGGCAGGATCGCCTACGAGCAGTACTTC. Its translation: CASSAGGRIAYEQYF.

This clonotype was detected only once. This chain links TRBV10-3 with TRBJ1-1, with no clear D. V lost 1 base, J lost 0 bases, and 9 bases lay in between. Germline V CDR1 and CDR2: ENHRY, SYGVKD. This CDR3 region has 15 residues. The CDR3 region is CAISELPPMNTEAFF. CDR3 nucleotide sequence: TGTGCCATCAGTGAGTTACCCCCGATGAACACTGAAGCTTTCTTT.

This clonotype is medium-sized in the sample. The chain combines TRBV20-1 with TRBJ1-1, with 9 bases aligning to TRBD1. V shed 1 base, J shed 3 bases, and the junction held 0 bases outside the gene matches. Germline V gene data show CDR1 as DFQATT and CDR2 as SNEGSKA (reference sequence). CDR3 length equals 13 residues. The CDR3 here is CSARGTGDTEAFF. CDR3 DNA: TGCAGTGCTAGAGGGACAGGGGACACTGAAGCTTTCTTT.

In this sample, this clonotype turned up a few times. The V gene is TRBV21-1, the J gene TRBJ2-7; TRBD1 was called by the table and not checked on the DNA. TRBV21-1 is annotated as a pseudogene. CDR3 length equals 12 residues. CDR3 sequence (DNA): TGTGCCAGCAGAACGGGATGCTACGAGCAGTACTTC. Translation: CASRTGCYEQYF.

This clonotype showed up just a few times. CDR3: CASSPDRGWQPQHF. The CDR3 DNA follows: TGTGCCAGCTCACCGGACAGGGGGTGGCAGCCCCAGCATTTT. The chain has TRBV18 and TRBJ1-5; 10 bases are a match to TRBD1. The CDR3 is made up of 14 amino acids. The V and J ends lost 3 bases and 7 bases, in that order; junction bases with no gene match: 3. The germline V gene encodes CDR1 KGHSH and CDR2 LQKENI.

In this sample, this clonotype turned up many times. CDR3 protein: CASRPNRGPGANVLTF. The CDR3 bases are TGTGCCAGCAGGCCCAACAGGGGGCCTGGGGCCAACGTCCTGACTTTC. The chain links TRBV7-2 to TRBJ2-6, with 9 bases lining up with TRBD1. Germline CDR1 reads SGHTA; CDR2 reads FQGNSA. This CDR3 spans 16 amino acids. Losses at the gene ends were 6 bases for V and 2 bases for J; bases not matched to a gene: 5.

This clonotype was observed many times. The V call is TRBV11-2, the J call TRBJ2-7; D perhaps matches TRBD1 (5 bases). Trimming stripped 5 bases from V and 4 bases from J, with 9 bases between. The CDR3 consists of 12 residues. CDR1 SGHAT and CDR2 FQNNGV come from the germline V gene. DNA for the CDR3: TGTGCCAGCAGCCCCCAGGGTTACGAGCAGTACTTC. As protein: CASSPQGYEQYF.

This clonotype showed up many times. The V and J genes are TRBV10-3 and TRBJ1-4, with 8 nucleotides matching TRBD1. The CDR3 is 13 amino acids. Germline assignment: CDR1 ENHRY and CDR2 SYGVKD. The ends lost 10 bases at V and 6 bases at J; junction bases unmatched: 7. CDR3 DNA sequence: TGTGCCACCGCGACAGGGGAACATGAAAAACTGTTTTTT. This codes for CATATGEHEKLFF.

Only a few counts were recorded for this clonotype. J is TRBJ2-3 and V is TRBV5-5, with 11 nucleotides matching TRBD2. The CDR3 extends over 17 amino acids. CDR1 is SGHKS, CDR2 YYEKEE, per germline (reference sequence). V gave up 1 base and J gave up 0 bases; unmatched junction bases: 4. The CDR3 DNA reads TGTGCCAGCAGCTTGCCTAGCGGGAGGCCTAGCACAGATACGCAGTATTTT. Encoded protein: CASSLPSGRPSTDTQYF. Using reference TRBV5-5 and TRBJ2-3 for the parts outside the CDR3, the full variable domain is DAGVTQSPTHLIKTRGQQVTLRCSPISGHKSVSWYQQVLGQGPQFIFQYYEKEERGRGNFPDRFSARQFPNYSSELNVNALLLGDSALYLCASSLPSGRPSTDTQYFGPGTRLTVL.

This clonotype was recorded at least ten times. The V gene is TRBV7-3, the J gene TRBJ2-1; D unresolved. V was cut by 2 bases and J by 0 bases, with 8 bases left in between. Germline assignment: CDR1 SGHTA and CDR2 FQGTGA. The CDR3 is 15 residues long. CDR3 in amino acids: CASSLGVSSYNEQFF. In DNA, the CDR3 is TGTGCCAGCAGCTTAGGGGTCAGCTCCTACAATGAGCAGTTCTTC.

This clonotype was counted a few times. The rearrangement joins TRBV12-5 to TRBJ2-3; D call uncertain. CDR3 size: 11 residues. Trimming left V 3 bases short and J 4 bases short, with 2 bases between. Germline CDR1 and CDR2: LGHNT and FRNRAP. In nucleotides, the CDR3 is TGTGCTAGTGGTTTCTCAGATACGCAGTATTTT. It translates to CASGFSDTQYF.

This clonotype turned up a few times. V gene TRBV7-2 combines with J gene TRBJ1-2; no reliable D call. Trimming cost V 0 bases and J 1 base, with 0 bases left between them. From germline, CDR1 is SGHTA and CDR2 FQGNSA. CDR3 size: 12 residues. The CDR3 protein is CASSLANYGYTF. CDR3 nucleotides: TGTGCCAGCAGCTTAGCTAACTATGGCTACACCTTC.

This clonotype appeared many times. The rearrangement uses TRBV19 and TRBJ2-2; 8 bases line up with TRBD2. CDR3 size: 16 residues. V lost 2 bases to trimming and J lost 2 bases; unmatched junction nucleotides: 4. Germline V CDR1 and CDR2: LNHDA, SQIVND (reference sequence). The CDR3 loop is CASSIRLAGNTGELFF. The CDR3 DNA follows: TGTGCCAGTAGTATACGGCTAGCGGGCAACACCGGGGAGCTGTTTTTT.